This T cell receptor (beta chain) was identified during a study of identical twins listed by TCRdb under 2016. Regarding the study in general: TCR alpha and beta repertoires from monozygotic twins, unrelated adults of various ages and cord blood were deep-sequenced to test whether fetal clonotypes persist. To rule out contamination, the twin experiments were replicated at different times with different library preparation protocols.

The CDR3 starts with the cysteine, ends with the phenylalanine, and has 13 residues. Here the CDR3 DNA is all that survives: 39 bases in frame from base 1. The germline V gene specifies MNHEY as CDR1 and SVGAGI as CDR2. The V and J ends are trimmed by 2 bases and 3 bases, leaving 6 bases between them. Findings and caveats that apply to the study as a whole: Zero-insertion analyses could be partly confounded by invariant T cells such as MAIT and iNKT, although diverse VJ usage argued against such confounding for most clonotypes. Compared with coincidental sharing between unrelated individuals, out-of-frame TCR alpha sequences shared between twins had an excess of sequences with low generation probability. Recombination models systematically underestimated out-of-frame TCR alpha sharing in monozygotic twins but agreed with sharing between unrelated individuals. Because the same donors could not be followed over many years, the conclusions depended on cross-sectional statistical analysis. Excess twin sharing in beta out-of-frame sequences was weaker because fewer shared sequences lowered the signal-to-noise ratio. Abundant cord blood beta clonotypes had fewer insertions, young adult naive repertoires showed a similar but weaker trend, and memory repertoires showed no such trend.

Library preparation used 5' RACE. The listed sequencing device is Illumina HiSeq 2000. Template switching added a universal primer binding site, and the final cDNA carried a unique molecular identifier that allowed TCR cDNA molecules to be counted accurately. First-strand cDNA for TCR alpha and beta chains was synthesized from specific primers in the conserved constant-segment region. To control for contamination, every cDNA library was double barcoded, receiving both a SMART-Mk sample barcode and Illumina barcodes. Two successive PCR steps introduced TruSeq adapter sequences along with Illumina sample barcodes. TCR alpha and beta cDNA libraries were sequenced on the Illumina HiSeq platform with custom primers. The published analysis was carried out like this. Unique molecular identifiers were extracted from raw reads with MiGEC, and CDR3 positions were determined with MiXCR. Recombination models were inferred per individual with the repgenHMM and IGoR tools using an EM algorithm. Shared clonotype analysis was performed with the tcR package in R, normalizing sharing by the product of cloneset sizes. Out-of-frame nonproductive sequences were analyzed to study raw recombination free of thymic and clonal selection effects. TCRdb's own reprocessing of the public reads used fastp at Q25 and MiXCR and kept productive beta chains. Every distinct CDR3 protein forms one entry, paired with its most common genes and DNA. V and J calls and clone size were set by TCRdb, not the authors. This sample comprises more than 600,000 distinct CDR3 sequences, around a sixth of them detected only once. The ten largest clones capture around 13% of the sample.

Only healthy Caucasian donors were included. Three pairs of female monozygotic twins, all aged roughly 18 to 30 years, made up the twin cohort. The RNA used for TCR libraries was isolated from peripheral blood mononuclear cells. A few counts support this clonotype. The specificity of this receptor is unknown. Base qualities are not at hand, and no much larger clone is one base apart. These data also formed part of another study, on T cells expressing NK-cell markers. The second study's authors report: Fewer than ten donors provided sorted CD3+CD56+NKG2C+, CD3+CD56+NKG2C- and CD3+CD56-NKG2C+ T-cell subsets, whose TCR beta-chain repertoires were profiled. Of the eight sequenced donors, seven were found to be HCMV-seropositive and one was found to be HCMV-seronegative. In several experiments an anti-gammadeltaTCR antibody was added to restrict sorting to alphabetaTCR-expressing T cells. In a handful of donors, the dominant CD3+CD56+NKG2C+ clonotypes were found to rank among the top 10 CD8+ clonotypes and to make up 1.0-7.0% of CD8+ T cells. Those dominant clonotypes were again the most abundant among CD3+CD56-NKG2C+ cells in four donors, at about 28.3-60.1%. Whether the expanded NKG2C-expressing T cell clones were specific for HCMV antigens remained unclear. Randomly selected healthy volunteers, three men and five women, were used as the eight sequenced donors. HCMV-specific IgG was detected in serum with a commercial ELISA kit to determine HCMV serostatus. Bulk peripheral blood T-cell repertoires were additionally sequenced from unsorted PBMC for six donors. MIGEC handled demultiplexing of the reads and grouping by UMI, while MiTCR was used to assemble and quantify clonotypes. To remove erroneous sequences, TCR cDNA sequences were retained only when supported by two or more reads. The tcR package was used for downstream repertoire analysis, with clonotypes matched between fractions based on CDR3 nucleotide sequence plus V segment. VDJmatch was used to annotate antigen specificity against VDJdb, with one amino acid substitution in CDR3 allowed.

The rearrangement combines TRBV6-5 with TRBJ2-3; there is no confident call for the D gene. The receptor was derived from a woman aged 18-29 years in good health. Sequences were obtained from PBMCs. The encoded CDR3 is CASSYHGTDTQYF. The nucleotide sequence reads TGTGCCAGCAGTTACCACGGTACAGATACGCAGTATTTT.